These T cell receptor beta chains were read from a single sample in a study of blood T cell repertoires in COVID-19. The assay was immunoSEQ multiplex PCR, and TCRdb's table has in-frame clones only and misses some. The top ten hold under 4% of the sample, which has tens of thousands of clones, approximately 91% seen once. The source material was peripheral blood. All receptors come from a man between 65 and 79 years old with acute or convalescent COVID-19. Each CDR3 is given with its conserved first and last residue. Each record gives: D gene, V gene, clone size, J gene, CDR3 protein, CDR3 DNA. A D gene is named only where the DNA matches it firmly. Where a row states a size, it is once, few, many or the class of an expanded clone; other rows omit it.

D gene: -; V gene: TRBV7-2; clone size: -; J gene: TRBJ2-5; CDR3 protein: CASSLDWRGGTTQYF; CDR3 DNA: TGTGCCAGCAGCTTAGATTGGAGGGGCGGGACGACCCAGTACTTC
D gene: -; V gene: TRBV9; clone size: -; J gene: TRBJ1-5; CDR3 protein: CASSVEPGQPQHF; CDR3 DNA: TGTGCCAGCAGCGTAGAACCGGGGCAGCCCCAGCATTTT
D gene: -; V gene: TRBV7-3; clone size: few; J gene: TRBJ2-2; CDR3 protein: CASSFLAPGELFF; CDR3 DNA: TGTGCCAGCAGCTTCTTGGCCCCCGGGGAGCTGTTTTTT
D gene: TRBD2; V gene: TRBV7-9; clone size: -; J gene: TRBJ2-1; CDR3 protein: CASSLVGSGGTDYNEQFF; CDR3 DNA: TGTGCCAGCAGCTTAGTGGGAAGCGGGGGGACGGACTACAATGAGCAGTTCTTC
D gene: -; V gene: TRBV18; clone size: -; J gene: TRBJ1-2; CDR3 protein: CASSRGSNYGYTF; CDR3 DNA: TGTGCCAGCTCTCGAGGAAGTAACTATGGCTACACCTTC
D gene: TRBD1; V gene: TRBV14; clone size: -; J gene: TRBJ1-6; CDR3 protein: CASSQGGTAYNSPLHF; CDR3 DNA: TGTGCCAGCAGCCAAGGCGGGACAGCATATAATTCACCCCTCCACTTT
D gene: -; V gene: TRBV7-9; clone size: -; J gene: TRBJ1-4; CDR3 protein: CASRRTANEKLFF; CDR3 DNA: TGTGCCAGCAGGAGGACAGCTAATGAAAAACTGTTTTTT
D gene: -; V gene: TRBV4-3; clone size: -; J gene: TRBJ2-3; CDR3 protein: CASSPEPDLPHTQYF; CDR3 DNA: TGCGCCAGCAGCCCAGAACCGGACTTGCCCCATACGCAGTATTTT
D gene: -; V gene: TRBV27; clone size: -; J gene: TRBJ1-2; CDR3 protein: CASSFRANYGYTF; CDR3 DNA: TGTGCCAGCAGTTTTAGAGCGAACTATGGCTACACCTTC
D gene: -; V gene: TRBV21-1; clone size: -; J gene: TRBJ1-1; CDR3 protein: CASSRLKQGEAFF; CDR3 DNA: TGTGCCAGCAGCAGACTTAAACAGGGGGAAGCTTTCTTT
D gene: TRBD1; V gene: TRBV5-4; clone size: -; J gene: TRBJ1-4; CDR3 protein: CASSQDRGRRTDSTNEKLFF; CDR3 DNA: TGTGCCAGCAGCCAGGACAGGGGAAGGAGAACCGATTCAACTAATGAAAAACTGTTTTTT
D gene: -; V gene: TRBV24-1; clone size: once; J gene: TRBJ2-1; CDR3 protein: CATSDFQTGNEQFF; CDR3 DNA: TGTGCCACCAGTGATTTCCAGACAGGCAATGAGCAGTTCTTC
D gene: TRBD2; V gene: TRBV4-3; clone size: once; J gene: TRBJ2-7; CDR3 protein: CASSQGYGLAGGSREQYF; CDR3 DNA: TGCGCCAGCAGCCAAGGTTACGGACTAGCGGGGGGATCGAGAGAGCAGTACTTC
D gene: TRBD1; V gene: TRBV6-5; clone size: -; J gene: TRBJ1-1; CDR3 protein: CASSTGAGNTEAFF; CDR3 DNA: TGTGCCAGCAGTACAGGGGCTGGGAACACTGAAGCTTTCTTT
D gene: TRBD2; V gene: TRBV9; clone size: -; J gene: TRBJ2-1; CDR3 protein: CASSVGSGGANEQFF; CDR3 DNA: TGTGCCAGCAGCGTAGGAAGCGGGGGGGCTAATGAGCAGTTCTTC
D gene: -; V gene: TRBV20-1; clone size: -; J gene: TRBJ2-7; CDR3 protein: CSASKSVSYEQYF; CDR3 DNA: TGCAGTGCTAGTAAATCGGTCTCCTACGAGCAGTACTTC
D gene: TRBD2; V gene: TRBV7-9; clone size: -; J gene: TRBJ2-3; CDR3 protein: CASSLVLAGAAQYF; CDR3 DNA: TGTGCCAGCAGCTTAGTGCTAGCGGGGGCGGCGCAGTATTTT
D gene: TRBD2; V gene: TRBV10-3; clone size: once; J gene: TRBJ2-7; CDR3 protein: CAISSGTTISYEQHF; CDR3 DNA: TGTGCCATCAGTAGCGGGACTACCATCTCCTACGAGCAGCACTTC
D gene: TRBD1; V gene: TRBV19; clone size: -; J gene: TRBJ2-7; CDR3 protein: CAAGQGFYEQYF; CDR3 DNA: TGTGCCGCGGGACAGGGGTTCTACGAGCAGTACTTC
D gene: TRBD1; V gene: TRBV12-5; clone size: -; J gene: TRBJ2-5; CDR3 protein: CASGTGARETQYF; CDR3 DNA: TGTGCTAGTGGGACAGGGGCCAGGGAGACCCAGTACTTC
D gene: -; V gene: TRBV30; clone size: -; J gene: TRBJ2-6; CDR3 protein: CAWSQQWSGANVLTF; CDR3 DNA: TGTGCCTGGAGTCAACAGTGGTCTGGGGCCAACGTCCTGACTTTC
D gene: -; V gene: TRBV2; clone size: -; J gene: TRBJ1-1; CDR3 protein: CASSEAPGGGTEAFF; CDR3 DNA: TGTGCCAGCAGTGAAGCCCCGGGGGGCGGCACTGAAGCTTTCTTT
D gene: -; V gene: TRBV5-6; clone size: -; J gene: TRBJ2-5; CDR3 protein: CASSLVALSETQYF; CDR3 DNA: TGTGCCAGCAGCTTGGTAGCGTTGTCAGAGACCCAGTACTTC
D gene: -; V gene: TRBV6-6; clone size: -; J gene: TRBJ2-2; CDR3 protein: CASSFLTDTGELFF; CDR3 DNA: TGTGCCAGCAGTTTTTTGACAGACACCGGGGAGCTGTTTTTT
D gene: TRBD2; V gene: TRBV7-2; clone size: -; J gene: TRBJ2-1; CDR3 protein: CASSLSLAGPYNEQFF; CDR3 DNA: TGTGCCAGCAGCTTATCACTAGCGGGGCCCTACAATGAGCAGTTCTTC
D gene: TRBD1; V gene: TRBV2; clone size: medium-sized; J gene: TRBJ2-7; CDR3 protein: CASSGTAAPYEQYF; CDR3 DNA: TGTGCCAGCAGCGGGACAGCAGCCCCCTACGAGCAGTACTTC
D gene: -; V gene: TRBV7-6; clone size: once; J gene: TRBJ2-5; CDR3 protein: CASSLTAGWQTQYF; CDR3 DNA: TGTGCCAGCAGCTTAACTGCAGGGTGGCAGACCCAGTACTTC